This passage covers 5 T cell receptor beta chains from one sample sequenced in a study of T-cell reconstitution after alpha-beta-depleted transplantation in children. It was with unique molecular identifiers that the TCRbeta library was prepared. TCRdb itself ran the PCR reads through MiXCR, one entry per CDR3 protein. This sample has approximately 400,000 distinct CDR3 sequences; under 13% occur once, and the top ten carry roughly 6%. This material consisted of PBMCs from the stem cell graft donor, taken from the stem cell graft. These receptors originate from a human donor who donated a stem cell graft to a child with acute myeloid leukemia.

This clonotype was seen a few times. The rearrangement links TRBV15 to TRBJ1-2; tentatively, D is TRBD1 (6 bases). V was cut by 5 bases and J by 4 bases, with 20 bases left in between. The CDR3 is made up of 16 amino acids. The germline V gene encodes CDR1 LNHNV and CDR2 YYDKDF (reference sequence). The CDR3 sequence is CATSGGLGPPPYGYTF. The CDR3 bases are TGTGCCACCAGCGGGGGGCTAGGCCCACCCCCCTATGGCTACACCTTC.

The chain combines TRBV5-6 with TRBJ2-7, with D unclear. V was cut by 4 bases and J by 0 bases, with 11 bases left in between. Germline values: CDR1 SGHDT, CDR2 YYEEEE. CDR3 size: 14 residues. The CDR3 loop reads CASSGGGSSYEQYV. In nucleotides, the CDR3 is TGTGCCAGCAGCGGCGGCGGTAGCTCCTACGAGCAGTACGTC.

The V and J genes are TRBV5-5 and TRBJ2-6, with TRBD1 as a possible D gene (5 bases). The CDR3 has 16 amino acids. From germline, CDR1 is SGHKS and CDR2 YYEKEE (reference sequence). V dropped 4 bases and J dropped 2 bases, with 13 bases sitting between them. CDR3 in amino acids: CASSLAGIPGANVLTF. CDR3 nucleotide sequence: TGTGCCAGCAGCCTGGCAGGGATCCCTGGGGCCAACGTCCTGACTTTC. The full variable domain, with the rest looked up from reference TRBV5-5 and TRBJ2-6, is DAGVTQSPTHLIKTRGQQVTLRCSPISGHKSVSWYQQVLGQGPQFIFQYYEKEERGRGNFPDRFSARQFPNYSSELNVNALLLGDSALYLCASSLAGIPGANVLTFGAGSRLTVL.

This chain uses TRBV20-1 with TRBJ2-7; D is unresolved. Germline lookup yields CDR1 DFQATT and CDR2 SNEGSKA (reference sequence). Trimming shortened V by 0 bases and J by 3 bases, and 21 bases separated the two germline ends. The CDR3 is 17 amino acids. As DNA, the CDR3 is TGCAGTGCTAGAGATCTATCCCCGGGTATTGGCGGCTACGAGCAGTACTTC. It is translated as CSARDLSPGIGGYEQYF.

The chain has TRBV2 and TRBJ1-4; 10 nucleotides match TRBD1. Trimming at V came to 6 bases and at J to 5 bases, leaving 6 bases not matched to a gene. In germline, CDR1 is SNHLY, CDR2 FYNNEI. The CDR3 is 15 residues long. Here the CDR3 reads CASRLPGQGNEKLFF. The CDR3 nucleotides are TGTGCCAGCAGACTCCCGGGACAGGGGAATGAAAAACTGTTTTTT.